The 28 T cell receptor beta chains below all came from one sample that was sequenced in a study of T cells after yellow fever vaccination. TCRdb redid the calling of the 5' RACE reads with MiXCR, one entry per CDR3 protein. The sample carries some 220,000 distinct CDR3 sequences, under 3.5% recorded once. Sequenced here: CD4+ T cells sorted from PBMCs, sampled 10 days after the yellow fever booster vaccination. These TCRs come from a man younger than 35 who received the YFV17D yellow fever vaccine.

This clonotype was recorded many times. This chain links TRBV7-9 with TRBJ1-2; 9 nucleotides agree with TRBD1. This CDR3 region has 14 residues. Germline CDR1 is SEHNR and CDR2 is FQNEAQ (reference sequence). Unmatched junction bases numbered 7, after V lost 7 bases and J lost 4 bases. The CDR3 sequence is CASTFSGQGYGYTF. The CDR3, as DNA: TGTGCCAGCACCTTTTCGGGACAGGGCTATGGCTACACCTTC. The full variable domain, its missing parts supplied by reference TRBV7-9 and TRBJ1-2, is DTGVSQNPRHKITKRGQNVTFRCDPISEHNRLYWYRQTLGQGPEFLTYFQNEAQLEKSRLLSDRFSAERPKGSFSTLEIQRTEQGDSAMYLCASTFSGQGYGYTFGSGTRLTVV.

This clonotype was observed a handful of times. The chain joins TRBV9 to TRBJ2-5; TRBD1 matches 9 bases. V dropped 4 bases and J dropped 5; count of bases not matched to a gene: 15. CDR3 size: 17 residues. In germline, CDR1 is SGDLS, CDR2 YYNGEE. The CDR3 here is CASSLESGTGRRETQYF. CDR3 in DNA: TGTGCCAGCAGCCTCGAATCCGGGACAGGGAGGAGGGAGACCCAGTACTTC.

Many counts were recorded for this clonotype. The chain couples TRBV20-1 to TRBJ2-3; 7 nucleotides match TRBD2. This CDR3 is built from 12 residues. Germline V lookup: CDR1 DFQATT, CDR2 SNEGSKA (reference sequence). Unmatched junction bases numbered 2, after V lost 3 bases and J lost 5 bases. The CDR3 spells CSASGGKDTQYF. Here the CDR3 DNA reads TGCAGTGCTAGCGGGGGGAAAGATACGCAGTATTTT.

This clonotype was seen a few times. The chain uses TRBV12-3 or TRBV12-4 and TRBJ2-1, with a tentative D call TRBD1 (6 bases). This CDR3 has 12 residues. The V end lost 1 base, the J end lost 14 bases, and 12 bases lay between the germline ends. The CDR3 region is CASSLVRGWEFF. CDR3 bases: TGTGCCAGCAGTTTAGTGAGGGGGTGGGAGTTCTTC.

In its sample, this clonotype was seen many times. The chain combines TRBV9 with TRBJ1-3; perhaps TRBD1 as D (6 bases). V lost 3 bases and J 3 bases, leaving 19 bases between the germline ends. This CDR3 comprises 17 residues. CDR1 and CDR2 from the germline V gene are SGDLS and YYNGEE. The CDR3 DNA is TGTGCCAGCAGCGAAGGGGGGGGACGCGATATTGGAAACACCATATATTTT. Translating gives CASSEGGGRDIGNTIYF.

The gene calls are TRBV20-1 and TRBJ2-5; TRBD2 matches 15 bases. Germline V gene lookup returns CDR1 DFQATT and CDR2 SNEGSKA (reference sequence). CDR3 length equals 18 residues. Losses at the gene ends were 2 bases for V and 5 bases for J; bases not matched to a gene: 12. The CDR3 DNA reads as TGCAGTGCTAGACTTCCCGGACTAGCGGGGGGGCCGGAGGAGACCCAGTACTTC. Translation: CSARLPGLAGGPEETQYF.

Comments on this clonotype: A much larger clonotype is one base distant, so this may be a read error. Since no conserved phenylalanine or tryptophan closes the CDR3, a read error is the likely cause. J is TRBJ2-3 and V is TRBV20-1; D remains unclear. The CDR3 is 14 amino acids. V dropped 3 bases and J dropped 4 bases, with 14 bases sitting between them. Germline V gene sequence: CDR1 DFQATT, CDR2 SNEGSKA (reference sequence). The chain's CDR3 is CSASLGMPPDTQYY. The CDR3 region has the DNA TGCAGTGCTAGCCTTGGAATGCCCCCAGATACGCAGTATTAT.

V and J are TRBV20-1 and TRBJ2-3; D is perhaps TRBD2 (6 bases). This CDR3 is 14 amino acids long. Trimming took 5 bases from V and 0 from J, leaving 12 bases between them. Germline V gene lookup returns CDR1 DFQATT and CDR2 SNEGSKA (reference sequence). This chain's CDR3 is CSALMGGSTDTQYF. CDR3 nucleotides: TGCAGTGCTCTGATGGGGGGAAGCACAGATACGCAGTATTTT.

The V call is TRBV9, the J call TRBJ1-6; D is perhaps TRBD1 (5 bases). This CDR3 has 15 residues. Trimming removed 6 bases at V and 0 bases at J, with 10 bases between. Germline V gives CDR1 SGDLS, CDR2 YYNGEE. CDR3 sequence reads: CASTRRGSYNSPLHF. The CDR3 nucleotides read TGTGCCAGCACACGTAGGGGCTCCTATAATTCACCCCTCCACTTT.

The chain has TRBV6-5 and TRBJ2-5; TRBD2 matches 15 bases. With 5 bases clipped from V and 7 bases from J, the junction kept 5 bases outside the gene matches. Germline loops: CDR1 MNHEY, CDR2 SVGAGI. CDR3 length: 15 residues. CDR3 DNA sequence: TGTGCCAGCAGTCCGCCGGGACTAGCGGGGGGGACCCAGTACTTC. Translation: CASSPPGLAGGTQYF.

The chain couples TRBV12-3 or TRBV12-4 to TRBJ2-1; perhaps TRBD2 as D (6 bases). The V end lost 3 bases, the J end lost 8 bases, and 11 bases lay between the germline ends. CDR3 length: 13 residues. In nucleotides, the CDR3 is TGTGCCAGCAGTTTTAGCGGAGGGGATGAGCAGTTCTTC. Its translation is CASSFSGGDEQFF.

This clonotype was detected only a few times. This sequence joins TRBV6-5 and TRBJ2-3; tentative D call: TRBD1 (6 bases). V was clipped by 6 bases and J by 9 bases, with 16 bases between them. The CDR3 loop spans 13 amino acids. CDR1 and CDR2 (germline): MNHEY, SVGAGI. The CDR3: CASRPDWGRTQYF. The CDR3 bases are TGTGCCAGCAGGCCTGACTGGGGGCGAACGCAGTATTTT.

This rearrangement joins TRBV5-1 to TRBJ1-6; 7 bases match TRBD1. Germline V gene sequence: CDR1 SGHRS, CDR2 YFSETQ. The V and J ends lost 4 bases and 5 bases, in that order; junction bases with no gene match: 9. This CDR3 is 16 amino acids long. The CDR3 sequence: CASSERTTGNNSPLHF. CDR3 DNA: TGCGCCAGCAGCGAAAGAACGACAGGGAATAATTCACCCCTCCACTTT. Based on the CDR3 plus reference TRBV5-1 and TRBJ1-6, the full variable domain is KAGVTQTPRYLIKTRGQQVTLSCSPISGHRSVSWYQQTPGQGLQFLFEYFSETQRNKGNFPGRFSGRQFSNSRSEMNVSTLELGDSALYLCASSERTTGNNSPLHFGNGTRLTVT.

At least ten counts were recorded for this clonotype. The V call is TRBV29-1, the J call TRBJ2-3; maybe TRBD2 (6 bases). Germline V gives CDR1 SQVTM, CDR2 ANQGSEA. CDR3 size: 14 residues. Trimming cost V 8 bases and J 0 bases, with 15 bases left between them. This CDR3 is CSQNSGSSTDTQYF. The CDR3 nucleotides read TGCAGCCAAAATAGCGGATCTAGCACAGATACGCAGTATTTT.

This clonotype was detected many times. This rearrangement joins TRBV28 to TRBJ2-7; D is undetermined. This CDR3 is 12 amino acids long. V was pared by 4 bases and J by 3 bases, with 7 bases between. Germline assignment: CDR1 MDHEN and CDR2 SYDVKM. CDR3 bases: TGTGCCAGCAGTTCCTTCAGCTACGAGCAGTACGTC. Protein product: CASSSFSYEQYV.

This clonotype was counted at least ten times. This chain connects TRBV9 to TRBJ2-4; D is ambiguous. CDR1 and CDR2 from the germline V gene are SGDLS and YYNGEE. CDR3 size: 14 residues. V was shortened by 8 bases and J by 0 bases, with 12 bases between the two germline ends. The CDR3 nucleotides read TGTGCCAGTGGGCCTTTCCTAGCCAAAAACATTCAGTACTTC. Its translation is CASGPFLAKNIQYF.

Remarks on this clonotype: Compared with germline, one end of the junction differs, possibly owing to a read error. CDR3 DNA sequence: TGTGCTAGCAGCTTAGACAGGGTTGATTCCGGTGAGCAGTTCTTC. Translated, it gives CASSLDRVDSGEQFF. The chain has TRBV7-7 and TRBJ2-1; 7 nucleotides agree with TRBD1. Germline loops: CDR1 SSHAT, CDR2 FNYEAQ (reference sequence). CDR3 length equals 15 residues.

This CDR3 is CAIRLTTVNTEAFF. CDR3 DNA sequence: TGTGCCATCAGGTTAACGACGGTGAACACTGAAGCTTTCTTT. V is TRBV10-3 and J is TRBJ1-1; no reliable D call. Trimming removed 6 bases from V and 0 bases from J, with 11 bases in between. The CDR3 loop spans 14 amino acids. Looked up from germline, CDR1 is ENHRY and CDR2 is SYGVKD.

At least ten counts were recorded for this clonotype. The chain uses TRBV11-2 and TRBJ1-1; a weak D match, TRBD1 (6 bases). CDR1 and CDR2 from the germline V gene are SGHAT and FQNNGV. The CDR3 sequence is 13 residues long. Trimming removed 4 bases from V and 4 bases from J, with 10 bases in between. CDR3 in amino acids: CASSSGQTTEAFF. The CDR3 DNA follows: TGTGCCAGCAGCTCAGGACAGACCACTGAAGCTTTCTTT.

There are many counts of this clonotype. The rearrangement joins TRBV27 to TRBJ1-2; D might be TRBD1 (6 bases). The ends were cut back, 5 bases at V and 7 bases at J, with 11 bases in the middle. CDR3 size: 12 residues. Germline CDR1 and CDR2: MNHEY and SMNVEV (reference sequence). The DNA of the CDR3 is TGTGCCAGCAGTACAGGGTTGGGTGGCTACACCTTC. Protein product: CASSTGLGGYTF.

This clonotype showed up many times. The chain employs TRBV29-1 and TRBJ2-4; possibly TRBD1 or TRBD2 for D (5 bases each). V shed 8 bases and J shed 9 bases, with 20 bases lying between them. This CDR3 comprises 13 residues. CDR1 SQVTM and CDR2 ANQGSEA come from the germline V gene. CDR3 coding DNA: TGCAGCTTTAGAGGGACCGGGGCCGGCATTCAGTACTTC. It yields the protein CSFRGTGAGIQYF.

This clonotype showed up many times. The rearrangement uses TRBV7-2 and TRBJ1-2; D not certain. The CDR3 has 14 residues. V was clipped by 5 bases and J by 2 bases, with 12 bases between them. Looked up from germline, CDR1 is SGHTA and CDR2 is FQGNSA. In DNA form, the CDR3 reads TGTGCCAGCAGCGCTCAAGGACCGAACTATGGCTACACCTTC. Encoded protein: CASSAQGPNYGYTF.

The CDR3 coding sequence is TGTGCCAGCTCACCACGTTTAAAATCTAGCGGGGGGGCAAATGAGCAGTTCTTC. Translated, it gives CASSPRLKSSGGANEQFF. V gene TRBV18 combines with J gene TRBJ2-1, with 12 bases matching TRBD2. After removal of 1 base from V and 7 bases from J, the junction contained 11 bases not matched to a gene. Germline values: CDR1 KGHSH, CDR2 LQKENI. The CDR3 loop spans 18 amino acids. Drawing the rest from reference TRBV18 and TRBJ2-1, the complete variable domain is NAGVMQNPRHLVRRRGQEARLRCSPMKGHSHVYWYRQLPEEGLKFMVYLQKENIIDESGMPKERFSAEFPKEGPSILRIQQVVRGDSAAYFCASSPRLKSSGGANEQFFGPGTRLTVL.

This clonotype was seen ten or more times. The genes are TRBV29-1 and TRBJ2-3; no clear D gene. CDR1 and CDR2 (germline): SQVTM, ANQGSEA. This CDR3 is built from 12 residues. Trimming removed 5 bases from V and 0 bases from J, with 6 bases in between. The CDR3 region has the DNA TGCAGCGTTCCCATCAGCACAGATACGCAGTATTTT. It translates to CSVPISTDTQYF.

This clonotype occurred many times. The V gene is TRBV5-1, the J gene TRBJ2-7; the D is unclear. The CDR3 runs to 14 residues. The V gene's germline CDR1 is SGHRS and CDR2 YFSETQ. Trimming removed 0 bases at V and 1 base at J, with 8 bases between. CDR3 loop: CASSLDGSSYEQYV. The CDR3 DNA is TGCGCCAGCAGCTTGGACGGATCTTCCTACGAGCAGTACGTC.

This clonotype was found many times. The CDR3 coding sequence is TGCGCCAGCAGCAGCGGGGGTTACAATGAGCAGTTCTTC. Its translation: CASSSGGYNEQFF. This chain connects TRBV5-1 to TRBJ2-1, with 8 bases lining up with TRBD2. Losses at the gene ends were 4 bases for V and 4 bases for J; bases not matched to a gene: 1. Germline V gene lookup returns CDR1 SGHRS and CDR2 YFSETQ. The CDR3 runs 13 residues.

There are many counts of this clonotype. This chain uses TRBV28 with TRBJ1-1; D not resolved. Trimming took off 3 bases at V and 5 bases at J, with 10 bases between the two ends. Germline V lookup: CDR1 MDHEN, CDR2 SYDVKM. The CDR3 loop spans 13 amino acids. CDR3 region: CASSFVTGTEAFF. CDR3 bases: TGTGCCAGCAGTTTTGTGACGGGGACTGAAGCTTTCTTT.

This clonotype has only a few counts. The rearrangement links TRBV10-3 to TRBJ2-6; D uncertain. The germline CDR1 and CDR2 sequences are ENHRY and SYGVKD. V gave up 3 bases and J gave up 0 bases, with 9 bases separating them. The CDR3 is 16 amino acids. This chain's CDR3 is CAISDLKSSGANVLTF. The CDR3 bases are TGTGCCATCAGTGATCTGAAGAGCTCTGGGGCCAACGTCCTGACTTTC.